These T cell receptor beta chains were read from a single sample in a study of shared clonotypes between healthy human individuals. The data were produced by immunoSEQ multiplex PCR, yet TCRdb's version contains in-frame clones alone and is incomplete. This table holds about 1 million clones, around 74% found once. The specimen was memory CD4+ T cells sorted from blood. These receptors originate from a man between 18 and 35 years old in good health. CDR3s include the opening cysteine and the closing phenylalanine or tryptophan. A D gene is named only where the DNA matches it firmly. Size is stated for part of the rows, as once, few or many counts, or as a class when the clone is expanded.

J,size,D,V,CDR3,DNA
TRBJ2-7,.,TRBD2,TRBV5-1,CASSIGGSGSPEQYF,TGCGCCAGCAGCATTGGAGGTAGCGGGAGTCCCGAGCAGTACTTC
TRBJ2-3,.,.,TRBV18,CASSPSNTDTQYF,TGTGCCAGCTCACCATCAAATACAGATACGCAGTATTTT
TRBJ1-3,.,.,TRBV2,CASQEFGNTIYF,TGTGCCAGTCAGGAATTTGGAAACACCATATATTTT
TRBJ2-7,.,.,TRBV2,CASKGGGTYEQYF,TGTGCCAGCAAGGGGGGCGGGACCTACGAGCAGTACTTC
TRBJ1-2,.,.,TRBV19,CASSNPSNYGYTF,TGTGCCAGTAGTAACCCCAGCAACTATGGCTACACCTTC
TRBJ2-7,.,TRBD1,TRBV28,CASSGRDRGLYDEQYF,TGTGCCAGCAGTGGCCGGGACAGGGGGCTTTACGACGAGCAGTACTTC
TRBJ2-1,.,.,TRBV28,CASQGGASSYNEQFF,TGTGCCAGCCAGGGGGGTGCGAGCTCCTACAATGAGCAGTTCTTC
TRBJ2-1,.,TRBD2,TRBV7-2,CASSSRTSAGDEQFF,TGTGCCAGCAGCTCGAGAACTAGCGCCGGGGATGAGCAGTTCTTC
TRBJ2-3,.,.,TRBV28,CASGRDTQYF,TGTGCCAGCGGGAGAGATACGCAGTATTTT
TRBJ2-7,.,TRBD1,TRBV4-2,CASSLGQGPYEQYF,TGTGCCAGCAGCCTTGGACAGGGCCCCTACGAGCAGTACTTC
TRBJ2-7,.,.,TRBV27,CASSFTVGRAQYF,TGTGCCAGCAGTTTTACAGTAGGGCGGGCGCAGTACTTC
TRBJ2-3,.,TRBD2,TRBV10-2,CASSSGLAFDTQYF,TGCGCCAGCAGCTCTGGACTAGCGTTCGATACGCAGTATTTT
TRBJ1-1,.,.,TRBV5-6,CASSSLQIMNTEAFF,TGTGCCAGCAGTTCCCTGCAGATTATGAACACTGAAGCTTTCTTT
TRBJ1-6,.,TRBD1,TRBV28,CASSPLDRDNSPLHF,TGTGCCAGCAGTCCCTTGGACAGGGATAATTCACCCCTCCACTTT
TRBJ1-1,.,.,TRBV30,CAWSSRTHTEAFF,TGTGCCTGGAGCTCGAGGACACACACTGAAGCTTTCTTT
TRBJ2-1,.,TRBD2,TRBV5-1,CASSSLAGGSSYNEQFF,TGCGCCAGCAGCAGTCTAGCGGGGGGAAGCTCCTACAATGAGCAGTTCTTC
TRBJ2-3,few,.,TRBV7-3,CASSLGGFPDTQYF,TGTGCCAGCAGCTTAGGGGGGTTTCCAGATACGCAGTATTTT
TRBJ2-3,.,.,TRBV14,CASSQDGRVSDTQYF,TGTGCCAGCAGCCAAGATGGCAGGGTGAGCGATACGCAGTATTTT
TRBJ1-2,.,.,TRBV5-1,CASSAEGVANYGYTF,TGCGCCAGCAGCGCCGAAGGGGTAGCCAACTATGGCTACACCTTC
TRBJ2-5,.,.,TRBV4-3,CASSQRESGQETQYF,TGCGCCAGCAGCCAAAGAGAGTCAGGGCAAGAGACCCAGTACTTC
TRBJ2-5,.,TRBD2,TRBV5-1,CASRMALAGDTTVKQETQYF,TGCGCCAGCAGGATGGCGCTAGCGGGAGATACTACAGTAAAACAAGAGACCCAGTACTTC
TRBJ1-5,.,TRBD1,TRBV19,CASRATGTSNQPQHF,TGTGCCAGTAGGGCGACAGGGACGAGCAATCAGCCCCAGCATTTT
TRBJ2-7,once,TRBD2,TRBV11-2,CASSRTSGVFEQYF,TGTGCCAGCAGTCGGACTAGCGGGGTGTTCGAGCAGTACTTC
TRBJ2-7,.,TRBD2,TRBV11-3,CASSLGGGEQYF,TGTGCCAGCAGCTTAGGCGGGGGCGAGCAGTACTTC
TRBJ2-7,.,TRBD2,TRBV11-3,CASSFTSGTEQYF,TGTGCCAGCAGTTTTACGAGCGGGACCGAGCAGTACTTC
TRBJ2-5,.,TRBD1,TRBV28,CASSLFFKTGSQETQYF,TGTGCCAGCAGTTTATTCTTCAAGACAGGGAGCCAAGAGACCCAGTACTTC
TRBJ1-2,few,.,TRBV15,CATSRDLGDYTF,TGTGCCACCAGCAGAGATCTGGGGGACTACACCTTC
TRBJ1-1,.,.,TRBV10-3,CAISESPRGISEAFF,TGTGCCATCAGTGAGTCGCCCAGGGGAATATCTGAAGCTTTCTTT
TRBJ2-7,few,TRBD2,TRBV29-1,CSTWTSGSYEQYF,TGCAGCACTTGGACTAGCGGGAGCTACGAGCAGTACTTC
TRBJ1-3,.,.,TRBV25-1,CASSDPTGNMDTIYF,TGTGCCAGCAGTGACCCCACCGGGAATATGGACACCATATATTTT
TRBJ2-3,.,TRBD1,TRBV15,CATTPDRADTQYF,TGTGCCACCACCCCGGACAGGGCTGATACGCAGTATTTT
TRBJ1-4,few,TRBD1,TRBV2,CASSKGQGTLVEKLFF,TGTGCCAGCAGCAAGGGACAGGGGACTTTAGTTGAAAAACTGTTTTTT
TRBJ2-7,.,TRBD1,TRBV7-6,CASSSQSRGPYEQYF,TGTGCCAGCAGCTCCCAAAGCAGGGGGCCCTACGAGCAGTACTTC
TRBJ2-5,.,.,TRBV29-1,CSVEAGEGETQYF,TGCAGCGTTGAAGCGGGAGAGGGGGAGACCCAGTACTTC
TRBJ1-2,.,.,TRBV5-1,CASSLDAETPTAGYTF,TGCGCCAGCAGCTTGGATGCCGAGACACCCACCGCTGGCTACACCTTC
TRBJ1-2,.,.,TRBV6-5,CASSYSWWTSNYGYTF,TGTGCCAGCAGTTACTCGTGGTGGACCTCTAACTATGGCTACACCTTC
TRBJ2-6,.,TRBD1,TRBV19,CASSRQGAGANVLTF,TGTGCCAGTAGTCGACAGGGGGCTGGGGCCAACGTCCTGACTTTC
TRBJ2-7,.,TRBD1,TRBV9,CASSRRTGNEQYF,TGTGCCAGCAGCAGACGGACAGGGAACGAGCAGTACTTC
TRBJ2-7,once,TRBD2,TRBV5-1,CASSASGGSYEQYF,TGCGCCAGCAGCGCCTCGGGGGGCTCCTACGAGCAGTACTTC
TRBJ2-7,.,.,TRBV27,CASSPLDFGDYEQYF,TGTGCCAGCAGTCCCCTCGATTTTGGGGACTACGAGCAGTACTTC
TRBJ2-7,.,TRBD2,TRBV2,CASTRGDRGGWAEQYF,TGTGCCAGCACCCGGGGGGACCGAGGAGGGTGGGCCGAGCAGTACTTC
TRBJ1-2,.,TRBD1,TRBV2,CASSEIRQGGDGYTF,TGTGCCAGCAGTGAAATTAGGCAGGGGGGAGATGGCTACACCTTC
TRBJ1-2,.,.,TRBV7-9,CASSIRDTLKGYTF,TGTGCCAGCAGCATCCGGGACACCCTGAAAGGCTACACCTTC
TRBJ1-6,once,.,TRBV2,CASSSTGWPYNSPLHF,TGTGCCAGCAGCTCCACAGGGTGGCCCTATAATTCACCCCTCCACTTT
TRBJ2-1,once,TRBD2,TRBV10-3,CAISPGTSGGPSSYNEQFF,TGTGCCATCAGCCCCGGGACTAGCGGGGGCCCTAGCTCCTACAATGAGCAGTTCTTC
TRBJ1-1,.,.,TRBV6-6,CASSSRGTEAFF,TGTGCCAGCAGCTCCCGGGGCACTGAAGCTTTCTTT
TRBJ1-1,once,.,TRBV5-8,CASSLGRLNTEAFF,TGTGCCAGCAGCTTGGGACGGTTGAACACTGAAGCTTTCTTT
TRBJ2-7,.,TRBD1,TRBV11-2,CASSTDRVSEQYF,TGTGCCAGCAGCACCGACAGGGTCTCCGAGCAGTACTTC
TRBJ1-4,once,.,TRBV7-8,CASSLSSFNEKLFF,TGTGCCAGCAGCTTATCCAGTTTTAATGAAAAACTGTTTTTT
TRBJ2-7,.,.,TRBV10-2,CASSRTGLYEQYF,TGCGCCAGCAGTCGGACAGGACTATACGAGCAGTACTTC
TRBJ1-3,.,TRBD1,TRBV27,CASSLRGTGATSGNTIYF,TGTGCCAGCAGTTTGAGGGGGACAGGCGCAACCTCGGGAAACACCATATATTTT
TRBJ2-4,.,.,TRBV28,CASSLGGPGKNIQYF,TGTGCCAGCAGTTTAGGGGGGCCCGGCAAAAACATTCAGTACTTC